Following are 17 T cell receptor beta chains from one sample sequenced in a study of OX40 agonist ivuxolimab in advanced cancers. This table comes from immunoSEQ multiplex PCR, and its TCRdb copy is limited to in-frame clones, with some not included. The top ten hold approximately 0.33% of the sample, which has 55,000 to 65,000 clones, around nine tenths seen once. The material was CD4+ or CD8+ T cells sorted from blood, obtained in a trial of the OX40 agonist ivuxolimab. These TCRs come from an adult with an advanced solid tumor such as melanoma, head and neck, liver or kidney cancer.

The CDR3, as DNA: TGTGCCAGCTCAACGCAAGAGCTCCGGGACGAAGCTTTCTTT. As protein: CASSTQELRDEAFF. The rearrangement uses TRBV18 and TRBJ1-1, with D possibly TRBD1 on 5 matching bases. Germline loops: CDR1 KGHSH, CDR2 LQKENI. The ends were cut back, 5 bases at V and 8 bases at J, with 18 bases in the middle. This CDR3 region has 14 residues.

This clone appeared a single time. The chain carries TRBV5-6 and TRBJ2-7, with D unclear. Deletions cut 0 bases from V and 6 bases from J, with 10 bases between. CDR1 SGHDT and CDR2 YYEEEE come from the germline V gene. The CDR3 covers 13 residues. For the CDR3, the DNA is TGTGCCAGCAGCTTGGGGCAGCTACGCGAGCAGTACTTC. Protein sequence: CASSLGQLREQYF. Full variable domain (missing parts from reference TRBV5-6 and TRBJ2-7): DAGVTQSPTHLIKTRGQQVTLRCSPKSGHDTVSWYQQALGQGPQFIFQYYEEEERQRGNFPDRFSGHQFPNYSSELNVNALLLGDSALYLCASSLGQLREQYFGPGTRLTVT.

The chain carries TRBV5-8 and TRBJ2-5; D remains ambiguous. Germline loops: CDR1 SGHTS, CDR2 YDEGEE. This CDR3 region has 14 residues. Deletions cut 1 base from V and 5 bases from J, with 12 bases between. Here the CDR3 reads CASSLTVGTETQYF. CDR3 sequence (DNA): TGTGCCAGCAGCTTGACGGTGGGAACGGAGACCCAGTACTTC.

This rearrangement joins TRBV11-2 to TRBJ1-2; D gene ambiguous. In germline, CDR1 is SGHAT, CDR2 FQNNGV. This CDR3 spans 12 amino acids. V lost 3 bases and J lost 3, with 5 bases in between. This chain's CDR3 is CASSLDDYGYTF. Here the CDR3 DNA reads TGTGCCAGCAGCTTGGATGACTATGGCTACACCTTC. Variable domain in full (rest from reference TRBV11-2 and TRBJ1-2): EAGVAQSPRYKIIEKRQSVAFWCNPISGHATLYWYQQILGQGPKLLIQFQNNGVVDDSQLPKDRFSAERLKGVDSTLKIQPAKLEDSAVYLCASSLDDYGYTFGSGTRLTVV.

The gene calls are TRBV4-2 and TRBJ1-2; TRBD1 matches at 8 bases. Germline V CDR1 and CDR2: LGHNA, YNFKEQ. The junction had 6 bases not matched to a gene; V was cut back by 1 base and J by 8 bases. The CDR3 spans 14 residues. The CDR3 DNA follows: TGTGCCAGCAGCCAAGGGACAGGGTCGTTCGGCTACACCTTC. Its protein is CASSQGTGSFGYTF.

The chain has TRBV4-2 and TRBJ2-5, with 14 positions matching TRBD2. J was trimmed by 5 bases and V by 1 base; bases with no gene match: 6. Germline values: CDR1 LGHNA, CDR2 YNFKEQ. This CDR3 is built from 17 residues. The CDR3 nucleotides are TGTGCCAGCAGCCAAGTTGCGAGACTAGCGGGGGGGGAGACCCAGTACTTC. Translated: CASSQVARLAGGETQYF.

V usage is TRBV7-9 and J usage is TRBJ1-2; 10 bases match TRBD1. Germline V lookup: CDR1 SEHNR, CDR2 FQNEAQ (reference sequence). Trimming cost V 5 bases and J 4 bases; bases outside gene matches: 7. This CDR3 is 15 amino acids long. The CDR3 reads CASSPGTGELYGYTF. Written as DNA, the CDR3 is TGTGCCAGCAGCCCTGGGACAGGGGAGCTCTATGGCTACACCTTC.

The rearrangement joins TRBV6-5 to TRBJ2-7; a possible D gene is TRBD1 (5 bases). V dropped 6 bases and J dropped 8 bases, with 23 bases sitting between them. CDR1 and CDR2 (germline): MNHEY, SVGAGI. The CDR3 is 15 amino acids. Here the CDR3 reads CASRSRVSPTLQQYF. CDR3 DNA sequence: TGTGCCAGCAGGTCCAGGGTAAGCCCCACCCTACAGCAGTACTTC.

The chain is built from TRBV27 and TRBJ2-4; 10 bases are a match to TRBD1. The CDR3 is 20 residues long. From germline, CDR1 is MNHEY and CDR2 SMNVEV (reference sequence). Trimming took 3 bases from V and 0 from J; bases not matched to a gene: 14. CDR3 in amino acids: CASSFHEWTGGILAKNIQYF. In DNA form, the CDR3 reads TGTGCCAGCAGTTTCCATGAGTGGACAGGGGGAATCTTAGCCAAAAACATTCAGTACTTC.

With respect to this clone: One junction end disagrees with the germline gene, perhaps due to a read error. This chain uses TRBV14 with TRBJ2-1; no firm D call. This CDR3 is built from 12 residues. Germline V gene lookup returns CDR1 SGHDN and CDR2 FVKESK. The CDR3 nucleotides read TGTGCCAGCAGCCGAACATACACTGAGCAGTTCTTC. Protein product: CASSRTYTEQFF.

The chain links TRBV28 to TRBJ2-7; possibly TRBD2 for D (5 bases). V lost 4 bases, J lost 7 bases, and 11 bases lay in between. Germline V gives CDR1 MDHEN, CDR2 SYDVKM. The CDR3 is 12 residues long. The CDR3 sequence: CASSYGRGEQYF. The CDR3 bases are TGTGCCAGCAGTTATGGCCGGGGTGAGCAGTACTTC. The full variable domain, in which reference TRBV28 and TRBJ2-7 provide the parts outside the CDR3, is DVKVTQSSRYLVKRTGEKVFLECVQDMDHENMFWYRQDPGLGLRLIYFSYDVKMKEKGDIPEGYSVSREKKERFSLILESASTNQTSMYLCASSYGRGEQYFGPGTRLTVT.

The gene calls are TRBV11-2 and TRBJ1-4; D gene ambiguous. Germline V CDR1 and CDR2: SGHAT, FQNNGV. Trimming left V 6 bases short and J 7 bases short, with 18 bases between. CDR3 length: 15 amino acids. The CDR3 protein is CASSTKGLGGEKLFF. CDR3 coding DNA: TGTGCCAGCAGTACCAAAGGGTTGGGTGGTGAAAAACTGTTTTTT. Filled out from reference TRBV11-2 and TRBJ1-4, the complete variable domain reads EAGVAQSPRYKIIEKRQSVAFWCNPISGHATLYWYQQILGQGPKLLIQFQNNGVVDDSQLPKDRFSAERLKGVDSTLKIQPAKLEDSAVYLCASSTKGLGGEKLFFGSGTQLSVL.

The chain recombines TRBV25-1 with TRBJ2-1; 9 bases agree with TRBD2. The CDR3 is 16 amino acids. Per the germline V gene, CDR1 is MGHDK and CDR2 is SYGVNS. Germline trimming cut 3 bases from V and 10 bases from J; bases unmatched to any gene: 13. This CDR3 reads CASSDINPGLAGEQFF. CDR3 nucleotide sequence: TGTGCCAGCAGTGATATTAATCCGGGACTAGCAGGAGAGCAGTTCTTC.

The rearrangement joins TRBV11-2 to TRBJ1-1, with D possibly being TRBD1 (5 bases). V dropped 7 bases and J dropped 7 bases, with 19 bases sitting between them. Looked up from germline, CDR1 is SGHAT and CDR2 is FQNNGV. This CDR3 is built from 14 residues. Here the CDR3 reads CASNPGMTQGEAFF. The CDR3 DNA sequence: TGTGCCAGCAACCCAGGGATGACTCAAGGTGAAGCTTTCTTT.

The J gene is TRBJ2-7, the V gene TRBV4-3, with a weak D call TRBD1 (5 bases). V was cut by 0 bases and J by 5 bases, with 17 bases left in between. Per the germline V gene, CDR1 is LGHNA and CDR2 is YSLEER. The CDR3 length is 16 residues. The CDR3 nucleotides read TGCGCCAGCAGCCAAGAGGGTTCCAGGGTGGGCCACGAGCAGTACTTC. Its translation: CASSQEGSRVGHEQYF.

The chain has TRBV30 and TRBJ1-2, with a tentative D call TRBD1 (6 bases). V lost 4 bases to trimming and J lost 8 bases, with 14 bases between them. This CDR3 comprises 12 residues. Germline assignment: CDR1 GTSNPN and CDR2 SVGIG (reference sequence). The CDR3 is CAWKGGQGGYTF. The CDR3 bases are TGTGCCTGGAAGGGGGGACAAGGCGGCTACACCTTC.

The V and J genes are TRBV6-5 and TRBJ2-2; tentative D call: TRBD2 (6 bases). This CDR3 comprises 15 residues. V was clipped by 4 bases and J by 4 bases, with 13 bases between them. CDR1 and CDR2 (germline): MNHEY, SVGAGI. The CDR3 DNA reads TGTGCCAGCAGTTTCAGGCGGAGGGGCACCGGGGAGCTGTTTTTT. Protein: CASSFRRRGTGELFF.